Below are 25 T cell receptor beta chains sequenced from a single sample in a study of T cell repertoires in cytomegalovirus infection (dated by TCRdb to about 2019). Sequencing relied on an Illumina HiSeq 1500. TCRdb reworked the public reads: Q25 trimming with fastp, MiXCR clone assembly, productive beta chains retained. Entries are consolidated by CDR3 protein sequence, retaining the most common genes and DNA. The sample contains under 600,000 distinct CDR3 sequences, about 15% of them found a single time. 20% to 30% of the sample belongs to the ten largest clones. Material: CD8+ T cells from PBMCs. The receptors come from a human donor in good health (CMV status not recorded). Some clones in this sample may be carry-over from other donors' samples.

The rearrangement joins TRBV20-1 to TRBJ1-6, with a weak D call TRBD1 (6 bases). The CDR3 spans 13 residues. CDR1 and CDR2 from the germline V gene are DFQATT and SNEGSKA (reference sequence). Trimming took off 3 bases at V and 5 bases at J, with 8 bases between the two ends. The CDR3 nucleotides are TGCAGTGCTAGTAACAGGGATAATTCACCCCTCCACTTT. Amino acid sequence: CSASNRDNSPLHF.

This clonotype appeared many times. The chain employs TRBV7-6 and TRBJ2-7, with D tentatively TRBD1 or TRBD2 (5 bases each). The CDR3 totals 14 residues. V was trimmed by 1 base and J by 6 bases, leaving 13 bases between them. Germline V gives CDR1 SGHVS, CDR2 FNYEAQ. The chain's CDR3 is CASSLVSGSIEQYF. The DNA for the CDR3 is TGTGCCAGCAGCTTAGTCTCAGGGAGCATCGAGCAGTACTTC.

This chain links TRBV20-1 with TRBJ1-2; possible D gene TRBD1, 6 bases. V was trimmed by 2 bases and J by 6 bases, leaving 10 bases between them. The CDR3 is 12 amino acids. Germline V CDR1 and CDR2: DFQATT, SNEGSKA (reference sequence). The CDR3 protein is CSARKQGDGYTF. CDR3 DNA sequence: TGCAGTGCTAGAAAACAGGGCGATGGCTACACCTTC.

This rearrangement joins TRBV5-6 to TRBJ2-6; the D call may be TRBD1 or TRBD2 (7 bases each). In germline, CDR1 is SGHDT, CDR2 YYEEEE. With 4 bases removed from V and 0 bases from J, the gap between germline ends came to 14 bases. The CDR3 sequence is 17 residues long. The CDR3 sequence is CASSSGTDNSGANVLTF. For the CDR3, the DNA is TGTGCCAGCAGCAGCGGGACAGACAACTCTGGGGCCAACGTCCTGACTTTC.

The sample holds a few counts of this clonotype. The chain has TRBV19 and TRBJ1-5; no reliable D call. This CDR3 has 14 residues. Germline CDR1 reads LNHDA; CDR2 reads SQIVND (reference sequence). Trimming took 5 bases from V and 7 from J, leaving 15 bases between them. CDR3 region: CASSVYPGSQPQHF. The DNA for the CDR3 is TGTGCCAGTAGTGTGTACCCGGGATCACAGCCCCAGCATTTT.

The chain carries TRBV28 and TRBJ1-2; D is unclear. Trimming removed 5 bases at V and 6 bases at J, with 19 bases between. Germline V lookup: CDR1 MDHEN, CDR2 SYDVKM. The CDR3 covers 15 residues. CDR3 sequence reads: CASSPFAAGGHGYTF. CDR3 coding DNA: TGTGCCAGCAGTCCCTTTGCCGCAGGAGGCCATGGCTACACCTTC.

The sample holds many counts of this clonotype. V usage is TRBV19 and J usage is TRBJ2-7, with D perhaps being TRBD1 or TRBD2 (5 bases each). V shed 5 bases and J shed 0 bases, with 14 bases lying between them. Germline lookup yields CDR1 LNHDA and CDR2 SQIVND (reference sequence). This CDR3 is 15 amino acids long. The DNA for the CDR3 is TGTGCCAGTAGTCTCGGGACCGCACTCTCCTACGAGCAGTACTTC. Its translation: CASSLGTALSYEQYF.

The V and J genes are TRBV10-2 and TRBJ1-5, with 9 bases matching TRBD1. The CDR3 runs 14 residues. In germline, CDR1 is WSHSY, CDR2 SAAADI. The V segment lost 5 bases and the J segment 5 bases; nucleotides outside the gene matches: 4. The CDR3 here is CASSWDRAYQPQHF. In nucleotides, the CDR3 is TGCGCCAGCAGTTGGGACAGGGCATATCAGCCCCAGCATTTT.

At least ten counts were recorded for this clonotype. V and J are TRBV19 and TRBJ2-2; D gene uncertain. The CDR3 has 17 residues. Germline CDR1 and CDR2: LNHDA and SQIVND (reference sequence). The V gene lost 0 bases and the J gene lost 0 bases, with 11 bases spanning the gap. For the CDR3, the DNA is TGTGCCAGTAGTATAGACGGTACCCCAACGAACACCGGGGAGCTGTTTTTT. Translation gives CASSIDGTPTNTGELFF.

This clonotype came up many times. This chain uses TRBV2 with TRBJ1-6; 8 nucleotides agree with TRBD1. This CDR3 contains 15 residues. Trimming took 6 bases from V and 6 from J; bases not matched to a gene: 7. CDR1 and CDR2 (germline): SNHLY, FYNNEI. CDR3 sequence: CASRPGTGVNSPLHF. CDR3 nucleotide sequence: TGTGCCAGCAGACCCGGGACAGGTGTTAATTCACCCCTCCACTTT.

This clonotype was seen only a few times. V is TRBV27 and J is TRBJ2-7; the D is unclear. The CDR3 spans 14 residues. V lost 3 bases, J lost 5 bases, and 14 bases lay in between. From germline, CDR1 is MNHEY and CDR2 SMNVEV (reference sequence). The CDR3 region is CASSFGPTFDEQYF. CDR3 DNA sequence: TGTGCCAGCAGTTTCGGCCCCACGTTCGACGAGCAGTACTTC.

This clonotype was seen ten or more times. The rearrangement uses TRBV5-6 and TRBJ2-1; 9 bases map to TRBD2. After removal of 6 bases from V and 7 bases from J, the junction contained 11 bases not matched to a gene. CDR1 and CDR2 (germline): SGHDT, YYEEEE. This CDR3 is built from 15 residues. Here the CDR3 DNA reads TGTGCCAGCACCCGAAGAGCGGGGGGATGGAATGAGCAGTTCTTC. Translating it yields CASTRRAGGWNEQFF.

A few counts support this clonotype. The chain joins TRBV30 to TRBJ1-2, with no clear D. With 1 base removed from V and 2 bases from J, the gap between germline ends came to 8 bases. Germline V lookup: CDR1 GTSNPN, CDR2 SVGIG (reference sequence). CDR3 length: 13 amino acids. The CDR3 loop reads CAWSEQQNYGYTF. Here the CDR3 DNA reads TGTGCCTGGAGTGAACAACAGAACTATGGCTACACCTTC.

This clonotype was observed many times. The chain joins TRBV6-4 to TRBJ2-2; D remains ambiguous. Germline-derived CDR1 and CDR2 are MRHNA and SNTAGT. V gave up 0 bases and J gave up 3 bases, with 2 bases separating them. The CDR3 sequence is 13 residues long. The CDR3 coding sequence is TGTGCCAGCAGTGACTCGGACACCGGGGAGCTGTTTTTT. It yields the protein CASSDSDTGELFF.

The chain couples TRBV6-1 to TRBJ2-7; D is possibly TRBD2 (5 bases). Germline V CDR1 and CDR2: MNHNS, SASEGT. The CDR3 length is 15 residues. Deletions cut 4 bases from V and 0 bases from J, with 13 bases between. CDR3: CASSVGLQSSYEQYF. DNA for the CDR3: TGTGCCAGCAGTGTAGGACTTCAGAGCTCCTACGAGCAGTACTTC.

CDR3 protein: CASSPIPREQYF. CDR3 in DNA: TGTGCCAGCAGCCCAATCCCACGCGAGCAGTACTTC. This chain uses TRBV7-9 with TRBJ2-7, with D hard to call. The V end was cut by 5 bases, the J end by 6 bases, with 11 bases between. This CDR3 contains 12 residues. Germline lookup yields CDR1 SEHNR and CDR2 FQNEAQ (reference sequence).

This clonotype was seen a few times. This chain links TRBV27 with TRBJ2-1; D could derive from TRBD1 or TRBD2 (7 bases each). In germline, CDR1 is MNHEY, CDR2 SMNVEV (reference sequence). The length of the CDR3 is 13 residues. The V and J ends lost 6 bases and 8 bases respectively, with 14 bases between them. Written as DNA, the CDR3 is TGTGCCAGCAGCCCCTCAGGGGGGGATGAGCAGTTCTTC. This translates into CASSPSGGDEQFF.

This clonotype was observed a handful of times. This may arise from a read error, as a much more abundant clone is one base away. V usage is TRBV7-6 and J usage is TRBJ2-3; D unclear. The germline V gene has CDR1 SGHVS and CDR2 FNYEAQ. The CDR3 has 13 amino acids. CDR3 protein: CASSSRSTDMQYF. CDR3 bases: TGTGCCAGCAGCTCCAGGAGCACAGATATGCAGTATTTT.

About this clonotype: The CDR3 carries no conserved terminal phenylalanine or tryptophan, so it likely arises from a read error. The gene calls are TRBV19 and TRBJ2-7, with D maybe TRBD2 (5 bases). The V and J ends lost 6 bases and 2 bases respectively, with 14 bases between them. Germline V lookup: CDR1 LNHDA, CDR2 SQIVND (reference sequence). The CDR3 length is 14 residues. The CDR3 protein is CASSLGRDAYEQYY. DNA of the CDR3: TGTGCCAGTAGCTTGGGGAGAGATGCCTACGAGCAGTACTAC.

The V call is TRBV6-5, the J call TRBJ2-2; 7 positions agree with TRBD1. The CDR3 has 15 amino acids. Germline CDR1 and CDR2: MNHEY and SVGAGI. The V and J ends lost 5 bases and 3 bases, in that order; junction bases with no gene match: 6. In nucleotides, the CDR3 is TGTGCCAGCAGTAGATCCGGGACAGACACCGGGGAGCTGTTTTTT. Translating gives CASSRSGTDTGELFF.

The chain links TRBV18 to TRBJ1-2; TRBD1 matches at 7 bases. CDR1 is KGHSH and CDR2 is LQKENI in the germline V gene. The CDR3 length is 14 residues. Losses at the gene ends were 5 bases for V and 4 bases for J; bases not matched to a gene: 7. The CDR3 is CASSKTGETYGYTF. The DNA for the CDR3 is TGTGCCAGCTCAAAAACAGGGGAAACCTATGGCTACACCTTC. The complete variable domain, with remaining parts taken from reference TRBV18 and TRBJ1-2, reads NAGVMQNPRHLVRRRGQEARLRCSPMKGHSHVYWYRQLPEEGLKFMVYLQKENIIDESGMPKERFSAEFPKEGPSILRIQQVVRGDSAAYFCASSKTGETYGYTFGSGTRLTVV.

This clonotype has at least ten counts. This chain links TRBV12-3 or TRBV12-4 with TRBJ2-2; 10 nucleotides align to TRBD1. CDR3 length equals 15 residues. V lost 5 bases, J lost 7 bases, and 7 bases stayed unmatched. The DNA of the CDR3 is TGTGCCAGCAGTCCTTGGACAGGGGGGATCGGGGAGCTGTTTTTT. Protein sequence: CASSPWTGGIGELFF.

This clonotype occurred a few times. The chain couples TRBV7-9 to TRBJ2-1, with D unresolved. The V and J ends lost 0 bases and 3 bases respectively, with 15 bases between them. Germline CDR1 and CDR2: SEHNR and FQNEAQ (reference sequence). The CDR3 consists of 17 residues. CDR3 residues: CASSLARGDRIYNEQFF. CDR3 nucleotides: TGTGCCAGCAGCTTAGCGCGTGGAGACCGCATCTACAATGAGCAGTTCTTC.

V usage is TRBV20-1 and J usage is TRBJ2-7; TRBD2 agrees at 7 bases. The CDR3 covers 16 residues. The trim removed 2 bases at V and 6 bases at J, leaving 16 bases unmatched. Per the germline V gene, CDR1 is DFQATT and CDR2 is SNEGSKA (reference sequence). The CDR3 nucleotides read TGCAGTGCTAGACCTACCCTTACTAGCGCCGCGCGCGAGCAGTACTTC. Protein: CSARPTLTSAAREQYF.

This clonotype was counted at least ten times. The chain joins TRBV12-3 or TRBV12-4 to TRBJ2-1; D uncertain. CDR3 length: 13 amino acids. The V end lost 3 bases, the J end lost 6 bases, and 9 bases lay between the germline ends. The CDR3 sequence: CASSFGFLNEQFF. Here the CDR3 DNA reads TGTGCCAGCAGTTTTGGTTTTCTCAATGAGCAGTTCTTC.